This T cell receptor beta chain derives from a study of neurological immune-mediated disorders (dated by TCRdb to the late 2010s). For the study in its entirety: Using UMI-based sequencing, the study compared peripheral blood TCR-beta repertoires from patients with HTLV-I-associated myelopathy (HAM/TSP), patients with multiple sclerosis, and healthy controls. Longitudinal samples, technical triplicates and paired sorted CD4+ and CD8+ T-cell subsets, alongside PBMC samples, were included among the 90 to 130 TCR-beta libraries. Longitudinal HAM/TSP and healthy donors had 3 time-points each (about 3-45 month intervals). The cohort included approximately 70 subjects: approximately 15 with HAM/TSP, about 34 with multiple sclerosis, and approximately 20 healthy controls.

The time point label, read with the paper, signifies: longitudinal time-point 2. The healthy controls were volunteers from a blood bank in Maryland, USA. Unsorted PBMC libraries were generated from 2 million PBMCs stored in RNAlater at -80 °C until RNA extraction. PBMCs were separated from peripheral blood using Ficoll-Hypaque density gradient centrifugation and then cryopreserved in liquid nitrogen. cDNA was synthesized by template-switch 5'RACE using a primer carrying a 10-nucleotide random unique molecular identifier by which each TCR transcript was tagged. Every sequencing run yielded over 180 million TCR-beta sequences covering 15-18 subjects. The RNeasy kit was used to extract total RNA. TCR-beta VDJ regions were amplified with primers for the TCR constant region and the 5'RACE anchor, using the KAPA Real-time Library Amplification kit. A first PCR added sample indexes and Illumina adaptors, and a second PCR then raised library yield. After purification with Ampure beads, the TCR product of roughly 650 bp was size-selected on a 2% E-gel SizeSelection system. Library quality was checked on a Bioanalyzer, concentration was measured with Qubit, and libraries were quantified with the Kapa Library Quantification kit before pooling. Paired-end 2 x 150 bp sequencing of the libraries was performed on an Illumina HiSeq 2500. To increase sequence diversity, 25-30% phiX was spiked into each library pool. As for the authors' bioinformatics: Quality-filtered reads were processed with the UMI-based MiGEC pipeline, which removed over 75% of raw TCR sequences during error correction. VDJ genes were aligned to IMGT germline references, and each clonotype was defined by a unique CDR3 amino acid sequence together with V-J genes. Clonal expansion, Shannon diversity and CDR3 relatedness were evaluated with VDJtools (CalcPairwiseDistances, ClusterSamples), while phylogenetic trees were built in CLCbio workbench. Using coefficient-of-variation modelling across technical triplicates, the study counted a clone as expanded if it had at least 8 unique UMIs. Using fastp trimming at Q25 and MiXCR clonotype assembly, TCRdb reanalyzed the public sequencing data and kept in-frame beta chains. CDR3 protein duplicates are merged, each entry listing the most common genes and DNA. The V and J calls were determined by TCRdb, not by the authors. The sample table lists tens of thousands of distinct CDR3 sequences, more than 10% of them with a count of one. The top ten hold about 2.5% of the sample.

General findings and caveats noted by the study authors: Across subjects, expanded clones never shared an identical CDR3 amino acid sequence, which suggests that the TCR-beta repertoires in every group were private. TCR clonal expansion was highest in HAM/TSP patients and lowest in MS patients, with MS patients falling below even healthy controls.

As encoded in the germline V gene, CDR1 is SGDLS while CDR2 is YYNGEE. The CDR3 holds 17 amino acids from the cysteine to the phenylalanine. The kept DNA is CDR3 alone, 51 bases in frame from the first base. V and J lose 6 bases and 0 bases, and a span of 21 bases separates them. This clonotype appeared many times. Its antigen remains unidentified. Base qualities are missing; no much larger clone stands one base away. The V and J genes are TRBV9 and TRBJ1-1, with TRBD1 as a weak D call on 5 bases. Material: PBMCs. The TCR originated in a woman in her thirties or forties in good health. The encoded CDR3 is CASNLPRDLPLNTEAFF. The sequenced DNA: TGTGCCAGCAATTTACCCAGGGACTTACCGTTGAACACTGAAGCTTTCTTT.